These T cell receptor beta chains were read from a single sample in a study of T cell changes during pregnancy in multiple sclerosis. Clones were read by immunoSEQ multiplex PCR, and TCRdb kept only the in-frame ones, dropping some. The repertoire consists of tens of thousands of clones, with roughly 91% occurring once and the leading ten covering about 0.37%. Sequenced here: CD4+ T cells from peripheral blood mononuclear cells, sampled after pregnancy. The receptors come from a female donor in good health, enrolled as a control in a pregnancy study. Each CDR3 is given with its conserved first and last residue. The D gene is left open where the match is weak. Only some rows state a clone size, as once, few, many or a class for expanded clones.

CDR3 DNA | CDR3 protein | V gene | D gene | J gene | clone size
TGTGCCAGCAGTCGCGACATCCCCGACAAAAACATTCAGTACTTC | CASSRDIPDKNIQYF | TRBV5-5 | . | TRBJ2-4 | .
TGTGCCAGCAGCGTAGCTACTGGACTAGCGGGATTGATTAATGAGCAGTTCTTC | CASSVATGLAGLINEQFF | TRBV9 | TRBD2 | TRBJ2-1 | .
TGTGCCATCAGTGGAGGAATGGCAGGGTATTATCGCGAGCGGGCTAACTATGGCTACACCTTC | CAISGGMAGYYRERANYGYTF | TRBV10-3 | . | TRBJ1-2 | .
TGTGCCAGCATCCCGCCCGGACAGGGAAACCACGAGCAGTACTTC | CASIPPGQGNHEQYF | TRBV27 | TRBD1 | TRBJ2-7 | .
TGTGCCATCAGTGAGTCGCAGGGGCACGAGCAGTACTTC | CAISESQGHEQYF | TRBV10-3 | . | TRBJ2-7 | .
TGTGCCAGTACCCCCGGGACTAGCGGTCGGAATGAGCAGTTCTTC | CASTPGTSGRNEQFF | TRBV19 | TRBD2 | TRBJ2-1 | .
TGCGCCAGCAGCCAAGATCCGGGGAACACCGGGGAGCTGTTTTTT | CASSQDPGNTGELFF | TRBV4-3 | . | TRBJ2-2 | .
TGTGCCAGCAGTTTATCCGGACAGGGGGGCTATGGCTACACCTTC | CASSLSGQGGYGYTF | TRBV27 | TRBD1 | TRBJ1-2 | once
TGTGCCAGTGCCGGGGGACAGACGAACACTGAAGCTTTCTTT | CASAGGQTNTEAFF | TRBV19 | TRBD1 | TRBJ1-1 | .
TGTGCCACCAGCGGGCCGATCGGAGCACAGGGATGGAATGAGCAGTTCTTC | CATSGPIGAQGWNEQFF | TRBV15 | . | TRBJ2-1 | .
TGTGCCAGCAGCTTGGAGACTAGCTCCTACGAGCAGTACTTC | CASSLETSSYEQYF | TRBV5-4 | . | TRBJ2-7 | once
TGCGCCAGCAGCTTGGGACAGGGTAACTATGGCTACACCTTC | CASSLGQGNYGYTF | TRBV5-1 | TRBD1 | TRBJ1-2 | .
TGTGCCAGCAGCTTGGAAGCACAGACCTACGAGCAGTACTTC | CASSLEAQTYEQYF | TRBV5-4 | . | TRBJ2-7 | .
TGTGCCAGTAGTATAGGGGGACAGGCAACTAATGAAAAACTGTTTTTT | CASSIGGQATNEKLFF | TRBV19 | TRBD1 | TRBJ1-4 | .
TGTGCCAGCACCCTTAGCACAGATACGCAGTATTTT | CASTLSTDTQYF | TRBV13 | . | TRBJ2-3 | .
TGTGCCAGCAGTCCAATCCAGGGAACGGCCTACGAGCAGTACTTC | CASSPIQGTAYEQYF | TRBV2 | . | TRBJ2-7 | few
TGTGCCAGCAGCTTTCCCCTAATCTCCTACGAGCAGTACTTC | CASSFPLISYEQYF | TRBV5-6 | . | TRBJ2-7 | .
TGCAGCGTCATGAACACCGGGGAGCTGTTTTTT | CSVMNTGELFF | TRBV29-1 | . | TRBJ2-2 | .
TGTGCCAGCCGATCACAGGGGCGGGAGCAGTACTTC | CASRSQGREQYF | TRBV7-9 | TRBD1 | TRBJ2-7 | .
TGTGCCATCAGCGACAGGGGGCAGAATGGCTACACCTTC | CAISDRGQNGYTF | TRBV10-3 | TRBD1 | TRBJ1-2 | .
TGTGCCTGGACAGGGCCCACAGATACGCAGTATTTT | CAWTGPTDTQYF | TRBV30 | . | TRBJ2-3 | .
TGTGCCAGTAGTATCGAGCGGGTCACGACCTACGAGCAGTACTTC | CASSIERVTTYEQYF | TRBV19 | . | TRBJ2-7 | .
TGTGCCAGCAGTTCCCTACCCGGGACAGTTTACGAGCAGTACTTC | CASSSLPGTVYEQYF | TRBV7-2 | TRBD1 | TRBJ2-7 | .
TGCGCCAGCAGGCGGGAGACAGGGGGCAATCAGCCCCAGCATTTT | CASRRETGGNQPQHF | TRBV4-1 | TRBD1 | TRBJ1-5 | .
TGTGCCAGCATTTCAGGTCTGACCCAGTACTTC | CASISGLTQYF | TRBV28 | . | TRBJ2-5 | .
TGTGCCTGGAGGCGGGTGAGTAATAATTCACCCCTCCACTTT | CAWRRVSNNSPLHF | TRBV30 | . | TRBJ1-6 | .
TGTGCCAGCAGTTTCGGACGAGGGAACACCATATATTTT | CASSFGRGNTIYF | TRBV6-1 | . | TRBJ1-3 | .
TGCGCCAGCAGCTTCGAGCGGGGGGGCGAGACGCAGTATTTT | CASSFERGGETQYF | TRBV5-1 | TRBD2 | TRBJ2-3 | .